Each of the 15 T cell receptor beta chains below was sequenced from the same sample in a study of OX40 agonist ivuxolimab in advanced cancers. Only in-frame clones appear in the TCRdb table, and some are missing; sequencing was by immunoSEQ multiplex PCR. The sample contains some 60,000 clones, roughly 89% of which appear only once. Specimen: CD4+ or CD8+ T cells sorted from blood, collected in a trial of the OX40 agonist ivuxolimab. The source of these receptors is an adult with an advanced solid tumor such as melanoma, head and neck, liver or kidney cancer.

The chain uses TRBV7-2 and TRBJ2-2; D not certain. The CDR3 has 15 residues. Germline loops: CDR1 SGHTA, CDR2 FQGNSA. The ends were cut back, 10 bases at V and 0 bases at J, with 15 bases in the middle. The CDR3 region is CATRSRQSNTGELFF. The CDR3 nucleotides read TGTGCCACCCGTTCACGGCAGTCGAACACCGGGGAGCTGTTTTTT. Full variable domain (outside the CDR3, taken from reference TRBV7-2 and TRBJ2-2): GAGVSQSPSNKVTEKGKDVELRCDPISGHTALYWYRQSLGQGLEFLIYFQGNSAPDKSGLPSDRFSAERTGGSVSTLTIQRTQQEDSAVYLCATRSRQSNTGELFFGEGSRLTVL.

This chain links TRBV27 with TRBJ2-3, with D uncertain. V lost 7 bases and J 6 bases, leaving 20 bases between the germline ends. Germline V gives CDR1 MNHEY, CDR2 SMNVEV (reference sequence). The CDR3 is made up of 15 amino acids. CDR3 sequence (DNA): TGTGCCAGCACATGGGGTGGGATGTCTGTGGATACGCAGTATTTT. The encoded protein is CASTWGGMSVDTQYF.

The table lists this clone with a few counts. The V gene is TRBV7-3, the J gene TRBJ1-2; a possible D gene is TRBD1 (5 bases). The CDR3 sequence is 12 residues long. V gave up 0 bases and J gave up 7 bases, with 6 bases separating them. CDR1 is SGHTA and CDR2 is FQGTGA in the germline V gene. The CDR3 DNA follows: TGTGCCAGCAGCTTAACAGGGGTTGGCTACACCTTC. Its translation: CASSLTGVGYTF.

V and J are TRBV19 and TRBJ2-2, with 7 bases lining up with TRBD2. Trimming removed 5 bases from V and 8 bases from J; junction bases left unmatched: 8. There are 14 residues in the CDR3. Germline V gene sequence: CDR1 LNHDA, CDR2 SQIVND (reference sequence). The chain's CDR3 is CASSSGGGSGELFF. The CDR3 DNA reads TGTGCCAGTAGTTCCGGCGGGGGATCAGGGGAGCTGTTTTTT.

The CDR3 loop is CASSQGGRLNEKLFF. For the CDR3, the DNA is TGTGCCAGCAGCCAAGGTGGCCGTCTTAATGAAAAACTGTTTTTT. This chain joins TRBV7-9 and TRBJ1-4; D ambiguous. V was shortened by 5 bases and J by 4 bases, with 14 bases between the two germline ends. Germline V gene data show CDR1 as SEHNR and CDR2 as FQNEAQ (reference sequence). The CDR3 length is 15 residues. The full variable domain, completed using reference TRBV7-9 and TRBJ1-4, is DTGVSQNPRHKITKRGQNVTFRCDPISEHNRLYWYRQTLGQGPEFLTYFQNEAQLEKSRLLSDRFSAERPKGSFSTLEIQRTEQGDSAMYLCASSQGGRLNEKLFFGSGTQLSVL.

The chain carries TRBV7-9 and TRBJ2-1; D perhaps matches TRBD2 (5 bases). The germline V gene has CDR1 SEHNR and CDR2 FQNEAQ (reference sequence). Between the trimmed V and J ends, which lost 5 bases and 0 bases, there was a span of 14 bases. This CDR3 contains 16 residues. CDR3 bases: TGTGCCAGCAGCCAGCGGTGGGGTGGCTCCTACAATGAGCAGTTCTTC. Protein product: CASSQRWGGSYNEQFF. The variable domain in full, completed from reference TRBV7-9 and TRBJ2-1, reads DTGVSQNPRHKITKRGQNVTFRCDPISEHNRLYWYRQTLGQGPEFLTYFQNEAQLEKSRLLSDRFSAERPKGSFSTLEIQRTEQGDSAMYLCASSQRWGGSYNEQFFGPGTRLTVL.

V gene TRBV5-6 combines with J gene TRBJ2-3; D is tentatively TRBD1 or TRBD2 (5 bases each). Trimming took 4 bases from V and 10 from J, leaving 13 bases between them. Germline CDR1 and CDR2: SGHDT and YYEEEE. The length of the CDR3 is 12 residues. CDR3 coding DNA: TGTGCCAGCAGCATATACGGGACGGCGCAGTATTTT. Its protein product is CASSIYGTAQYF.

The chain has TRBV11-1 and TRBJ2-3; D uncertain. CDR3 length equals 14 residues. V was pared by 4 bases and J by 2 bases, with 10 bases between. CDR1 and CDR2 from the germline V gene are SGHAT and FQDESV (reference sequence). CDR3: CASSSREFTDTQYF. The CDR3, as DNA: TGTGCCAGCAGCTCCCGCGAATTCACAGATACGCAGTATTTT.

The chain joins TRBV25-1 to TRBJ1-4; 8 nucleotides align to TRBD1. The CDR3 sequence is 14 residues long. The ends lost 6 bases at V and 8 bases at J; junction bases unmatched: 8. The V gene's germline CDR1 is MGHDK and CDR2 SYGVNS. CDR3 loop: CASRREQGGEKLFF. The CDR3 DNA reads TGTGCCAGCAGGAGGGAACAGGGGGGAGAAAAACTGTTTTTT.

As DNA, the CDR3 is TGTGCCAGCAGACCAACAGGGGGCCCCTACAATGAGCAGTTCTTC. This gives the protein CASRPTGGPYNEQFF. The V call is TRBV6-5, the J call TRBJ2-1, with 9 bases identical to TRBD1. Germline CDR1 is MNHEY and CDR2 is SVGAGI. V dropped 6 bases and J dropped 2; count of bases not matched to a gene: 5. The CDR3 consists of 15 residues.

The chain links TRBV2 to TRBJ2-1; 7 nucleotides agree with TRBD2. Germline V gives CDR1 SNHLY, CDR2 FYNNEI. The CDR3 loop spans 15 amino acids. J was trimmed by 9 bases and V by 4 bases; bases with no gene match: 12. In nucleotides, the CDR3 is TGTGCCAGCAGTGTGTCGGGAGGTTGGCTTTTTGAGCAGTTCTTC. It yields the protein CASSVSGGWLFEQFF.

As to this clone: An end of the junction does not agree with germline; a read error may underlie this. The chain employs TRBV20-1 and TRBJ2-5, with D uncertain. This CDR3 has 9 residues. Per the germline V gene, CDR1 is DFQATT and CDR2 is SNEGSKA (reference sequence). The CDR3: CSAQNEAHF. The DNA for the CDR3 is TGCAGTGCCCAAAACGAGGCCCACTTC.

This chain uses TRBV7-9 with TRBJ2-3; the D gene is possibly TRBD1 (6 bases). CDR1 is SEHNR and CDR2 is FQNEAQ in the germline V gene (reference sequence). The CDR3 loop spans 14 amino acids. Trimming removed 3 bases from V and 1 base from J, with 8 bases in between. CDR3 DNA: TGTGCCAGCAGCTTCAGGGGCCGCACAGATACGCAGTATTTT. It yields the protein CASSFRGRTDTQYF.

A single count supports this clone. This sequence joins TRBV2 and TRBJ2-6, with unresolved D. CDR3 size: 13 residues. Germline V CDR1 and CDR2: SNHLY, FYNNEI. V was clipped by 6 bases and J by 0 bases, with 3 bases between them. Here the CDR3 reads CASRPSGANVLTF. CDR3 nucleotides: TGTGCCAGCAGGCCCTCTGGGGCCAACGTCCTGACTTTC.

The table lists this clone with a few counts. The chain combines TRBV6-5 with TRBJ1-2; D is possibly TRBD1 (5 bases). CDR3 length: 14 residues. The V and J ends lost 6 bases and 5 bases respectively, with 16 bases between them. The germline CDR1 and CDR2 sequences are MNHEY and SVGAGI. Written as DNA, the CDR3 is TGTGCCAGCAGGGGAACCGGGACGATTTATGGCTACACCTTC. Translation gives CASRGTGTIYGYTF.